This T cell receptor beta chain was profiled in a study of blood T cell repertoires in COVID-19. Trimming cost V 5 bases and J 0 bases; bases outside gene matches: 9. Germline V lookup: CDR1 SEHNR, CDR2 FQNEAQ (reference sequence). The CDR3 is 17 residues long. Produced via immunoSEQ multiplex PCR; TCRdb's table is partial and in-frame only. Of about 64,000 clones listed, around 84% were seen once; the top ten hold roughly 3.2%. The V gene is TRBV7-9, the J gene TRBJ2-3; the match to TRBD2 covers 9 bases. The material sequenced was peripheral blood. This TCR derives from a middle-aged man with active COVID-19. The CDR3: CASSPPGGRVSTDTQYF. The CDR3 region has the DNA TGTGCCAGCAGCCCGCCGGGCGGGAGGGTGAGCACAGATACGCAGTATTTT.